These 18 T cell receptor beta chains came from one sample sequenced in a study of blood T cell repertoires in COVID-19. Sequencing was performed with immunoSEQ multiplex PCR; in TCRdb, only in-frame clones are kept and a portion is missing. The repertoire holds roughly 220,000 clones, with around 80% as singletons. Material: peripheral blood. These receptors came from a woman aged 60 to 75 who had recovered from COVID-19.

The chain employs TRBV7-9 and TRBJ2-1; D is perhaps TRBD2 (6 bases). The germline V and J ends were trimmed by 6 bases and 4 bases, with 16 bases remaining between them. The CDR3 has 15 residues. Germline CDR1 and CDR2: SEHNR and FQNEAQ (reference sequence). CDR3 protein: CASSPGRGRYNEQFF. DNA for the CDR3: TGTGCCAGCAGTCCGGGTCGGGGGAGATACAATGAGCAGTTCTTC.

The V gene is TRBV9, the J gene TRBJ2-2, with TRBD2 matching over 9 bases. V gave up 0 bases and J gave up 6 bases; unmatched junction bases: 12. The CDR3 runs 18 residues. Germline loops: CDR1 SGDLS, CDR2 YYNGEE. CDR3 residues: CASSVGSGGSTLAGELFF. In DNA, the CDR3 is TGTGCCAGCAGCGTAGGCAGCGGGGGGTCAACCTTGGCCGGGGAGCTGTTTTTT.

V and J are TRBV19 and TRBJ2-1; 7 nucleotides agree with TRBD1. Germline assignment: CDR1 LNHDA and CDR2 SQIVND (reference sequence). Trimming removed 4 bases from V and 0 bases from J; junction bases left unmatched: 6. CDR3 length: 16 amino acids. For the CDR3, the DNA is TGTGCCAGTAGTACCTGGACAGGTAGCTCCTACAATGAGCAGTTCTTC. Translated, it gives CASSTWTGSSYNEQFF.

The rearrangement links TRBV7-3 to TRBJ2-1; 9 bases align to TRBD2. The CDR3 has 15 amino acids. With 5 bases clipped from V and 10 bases from J, the junction kept 12 bases outside the gene matches. Germline V gene lookup returns CDR1 SGHTA and CDR2 FQGTGA. The CDR3 here is CASSQRGADYREQFF. The CDR3 nucleotides read TGTGCCAGCAGCCAGCGGGGGGCGGACTACAGAGAGCAGTTCTTC.

This clone was picked up one time. This sequence joins TRBV24-1 and TRBJ2-3, with TRBD1 matching 10 bases. There are 17 residues in the CDR3. Trimming removed 3 bases from V and 3 bases from J; junction bases left unmatched: 8. Germline V lookup: CDR1 KGHDR, CDR2 SFDVKD. CDR3 region: CATSDDTGTGATDTQYF. The CDR3 DNA is TGTGCCACCAGTGATGATACCGGGACAGGGGCAACAGATACGCAGTATTTT.

This sequence joins TRBV4-2 and TRBJ2-1; 8 bases match TRBD2. Germline CDR1 and CDR2: LGHNA and YNFKEQ. This CDR3 contains 17 residues. V gave up 4 bases and J gave up 9 bases; unmatched junction bases: 17. The CDR3 reads CASSRYLSGASPVEQFF. CDR3 in DNA: TGTGCCAGCAGCCGATACCTTAGCGGGGCGTCCCCCGTTGAGCAGTTCTTC.

V is TRBV18 and J is TRBJ1-2; D uncertain. Germline CDR1 reads KGHSH; CDR2 reads LQKENI. This CDR3 comprises 14 residues. The germline V and J ends were trimmed by 2 bases and 0 bases, with 7 bases remaining between them. The DNA of the CDR3 is TGTGCCAGCTCACCAAGCCTTACTAACTATGGCTACACCTTC. It specifies CASSPSLTNYGYTF.

The V gene is TRBV7-6, the J gene TRBJ2-5, with TRBD1 matching over 12 bases. Per germline, CDR1 SGHVS and CDR2 FNYEAQ. V lost 2 bases and J lost 6; bases outside the gene matches: 10. The CDR3 is 17 residues long. The CDR3 coding sequence is TGTGCCAGCAGCTTAAACCCCGGGACAGGGGGCGGAAAGACCCAGTACTTC. This sequence encodes CASSLNPGTGGGKTQYF.

This chain uses TRBV13 with TRBJ1-2; no reliable D call. This CDR3 is built from 13 residues. Germline CDR1 PRHDT, CDR2 FYEKMQ (reference sequence). The V gene lost 1 base and the J gene lost 8 bases, with 11 bases spanning the gap. CDR3 nucleotide sequence: TGTGCCAGCAGCTTAGAGAGGGATGGCGGCTACACCTTC. Translating gives CASSLERDGGYTF.

The genes are TRBV5-4 and TRBJ1-2; D is uncertain. The CDR3 length is 15 residues. V was shortened by 3 bases and J by 4 bases, with 16 bases between the two germline ends. The germline V gene has CDR1 SGHNT and CDR2 YYREEE (reference sequence). CDR3 in DNA: TGTGCCAGCAGCTCCCAAGACGGAGGGAGCTATGGCTACACCTTC. As protein: CASSSQDGGSYGYTF.

The J gene is TRBJ1-3, the V gene TRBV2; D is uncertain. The CDR3 covers 13 residues. V lost 0 bases, J lost 4 bases, and 4 bases lay in between. Germline V gives CDR1 SNHLY, CDR2 FYNNEI. CDR3 sequence (DNA): TGTGCCAGCAGTGAAGCATCGGGAAACACCATATATTTT. Amino acids: CASSEASGNTIYF.

This clone was seen more than once but under ten times. The chain carries TRBV30 and TRBJ2-1; 10 positions match TRBD2. Germline values: CDR1 GTSNPN, CDR2 SVGIG (reference sequence). V dropped 3 bases and J dropped 2; count of bases not matched to a gene: 7. This CDR3 comprises 16 residues. The CDR3 coding sequence is TGTGCCTGGAGCGGGATAGCGGGGGGTACCTACAATGAGCAGTTCTTC. This gives the protein CAWSGIAGGTYNEQFF.

The chain recombines TRBV18 with TRBJ1-2; TRBD1 matches at 7 bases. CDR1 KGHSH and CDR2 LQKENI come from the germline V gene. The CDR3 length is 16 residues. V was clipped by 3 bases and J by 5 bases; unmatched bases: 12. CDR3 DNA: TGTGCCAGCTCACCCCCGACAGGGTTGGCGGAATATGGCTACACCTTC. Amino acids: CASSPPTGLAEYGYTF.

This chain links TRBV19 with TRBJ1-2, with 9 bases matching TRBD1. This CDR3 is built from 16 residues. Germline V lookup: CDR1 LNHDA, CDR2 SQIVND (reference sequence). The V segment lost 2 bases and the J segment 3 bases; nucleotides outside the gene matches: 7. The CDR3 here is CASSIRQGDLDYGYTF. Here the CDR3 DNA reads TGTGCCAGTAGTATAAGACAGGGGGATCTCGACTATGGCTACACCTTC.

V gene TRBV7-3 combines with J gene TRBJ1-2, with TRBD1 matching over 9 bases. The CDR3 spans 14 residues. J was trimmed by 3 bases and V by 4 bases; bases with no gene match: 3. Germline CDR1 SGHTA, CDR2 FQGTGA. The CDR3 DNA reads TGTGCCAGCAGCTCACAGGGGGCCCACTATGGCTACACCTTC. Amino acids: CASSSQGAHYGYTF.

A single count supports this clone. V and J are TRBV5-1 and TRBJ2-5; TRBD1 is a possible D gene (6 bases). There are 15 residues in the CDR3. Trimming removed 7 bases from V and 5 bases from J, with 21 bases in between. Looked up from germline, CDR1 is SGHRS and CDR2 is YFSETQ. The CDR3 sequence: CASAPGTRGGETQYF. Written as DNA, the CDR3 is TGCGCCAGCGCCCCAGGGACACGAGGAGGTGAGACCCAGTACTTC.

The chain couples TRBV5-4 to TRBJ1-2; 10 bases are shared with TRBD1. CDR1 is SGHNT and CDR2 is YYREEE in the germline V gene (reference sequence). The CDR3 is 13 residues long. V was clipped by 3 bases and J by 6 bases; unmatched bases: 2. The CDR3 DNA reads TGTGCCAGCAGCTCGGGACAGGGGCATGGCTACACCTTC. It specifies CASSSGQGHGYTF.

The rearrangement joins TRBV2 to TRBJ1-3; D is possibly TRBD1 (6 bases). Trimming pared 6 bases from V and 0 bases from J, leaving 18 bases between. Germline V gene data show CDR1 as SNHLY and CDR2 as FYNNEI. The CDR3 extends over 17 amino acids. The CDR3 here is CASRKGDAGFSGNTIYF. In DNA form, the CDR3 reads TGTGCCAGCAGGAAGGGGGACGCAGGGTTCTCTGGAAACACCATATATTTT.